This TCR beta chain was obtained from a study of shared clonotypes between healthy human individuals. Running of the assay took place at deep level. TCRdb's table, derived via immunoSEQ multiplex PCR, lists solely in-frame clones and lacks some. Of about 820,000 clones in the sample, about 92% were seen once. Germline V CDR1 and CDR2: KGHSH, LQKENI. Trimming took off 2 bases at V and 2 bases at J, with 8 bases between the two ends. This CDR3 comprises 14 residues. Terminally differentiated effector memory CD45RA+ cells were excluded by CCR7 positive selection of CD45RO-negative cells. Sequenced material: naive CD8+ T cells sorted from blood. J is TRBJ2-3 and V is TRBV18, with unresolved D. The clonotype comes from a young man in good health. CDR3 bases: TGTGCCAGCTCACCAGTGAACCCCACAGATACGCAGTATTTT. Its translation is CASSPVNPTDTQYF.